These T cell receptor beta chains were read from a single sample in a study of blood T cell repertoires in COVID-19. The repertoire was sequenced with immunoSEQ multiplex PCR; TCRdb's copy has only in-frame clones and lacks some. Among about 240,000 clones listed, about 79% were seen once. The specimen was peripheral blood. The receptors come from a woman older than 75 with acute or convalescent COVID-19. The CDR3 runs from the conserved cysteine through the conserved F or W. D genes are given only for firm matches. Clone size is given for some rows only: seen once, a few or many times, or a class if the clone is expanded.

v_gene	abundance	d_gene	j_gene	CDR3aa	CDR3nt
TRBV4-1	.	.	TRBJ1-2	CASSPGETAAGYGYTF	TGCGCCAGCAGCCCGGGGGAGACAGCCGCGGGCTATGGCTACACCTTC
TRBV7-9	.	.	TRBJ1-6	CASSLEEGMPLHF	TGTGCCAGCAGCTTAGAGGAGGGGATGCCCCTCCACTTT
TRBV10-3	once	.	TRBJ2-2	CAIKGDQVNTGELFF	TGTGCCATCAAGGGAGACCAAGTAAACACCGGGGAGCTGTTTTTT
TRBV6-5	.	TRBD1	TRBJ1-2	CASSFRDRVFSGGYTF	TGTGCCAGCAGTTTCCGGGACAGGGTCTTTTCAGGAGGCTACACCTTC
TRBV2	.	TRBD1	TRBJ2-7	CASSSGDRGSSEQYF	TGTGCCAGCAGTTCCGGGGACAGGGGAAGTTCCGAGCAGTACTTC
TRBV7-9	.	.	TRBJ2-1	CASSLGGGYNEQFF	TGTGCCAGCAGCTTAGGAGGGGGTTACAATGAGCAGTTCTTC
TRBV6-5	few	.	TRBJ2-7	CASRGSAAYEQYF	TGTGCCAGCAGGGGATCAGCGGCCTACGAGCAGTACTTC
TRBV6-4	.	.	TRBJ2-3	CASNPGASTDTQYF	TGTGCCAGCAACCCCGGAGCAAGCACAGATACGCAGTATTTT
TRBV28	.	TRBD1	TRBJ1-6	CASSPQYGGQGITYNSPLHF	TGTGCCAGCAGTCCCCAATATGGGGGACAGGGGATAACCTATAATTCACCCCTCCACTTT
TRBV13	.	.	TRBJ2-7	CASSLTGWGHGPYEQYF	TGTGCCAGCAGCTTAACTGGTTGGGGGCATGGGCCCTACGAGCAGTACTTC
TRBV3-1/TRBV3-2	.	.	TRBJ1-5	CASSLGSLANQPQHF	TGTGCCAGCAGCCTAGGCAGCTTAGCCAATCAGCCCCAGCATTTT
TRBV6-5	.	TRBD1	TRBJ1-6	CASSRDRGVSPLHF	TGTGCCAGCAGTCGGGACAGGGGAGTTTCACCCCTCCACTTT
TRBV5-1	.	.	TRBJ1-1	CASSLEGREAFF	TGCGCCAGCAGCTTGGAAGGGAGGGAAGCTTTCTTT
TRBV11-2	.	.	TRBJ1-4	CASSLEGGAFNEKLFF	TGTGCCAGCAGCTTAGAGGGGGGAGCATTTAATGAAAAACTGTTTTTT
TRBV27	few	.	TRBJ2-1	CASSSIGFTGYNEQFF	TGTGCCAGCAGTTCTATTGGGTTTACGGGATACAATGAGCAGTTCTTC
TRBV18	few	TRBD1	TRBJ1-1	CASSLQGWYTEAFF	TGTGCCAGCTCTCTACAGGGGTGGTACACTGAAGCTTTCTTT
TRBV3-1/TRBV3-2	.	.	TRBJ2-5	CASRAGATQYF	TGTGCCAGCAGGGCGGGGGCGACCCAGTACTTC
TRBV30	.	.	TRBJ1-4	CAWSKTSGGEKLFF	TGTGCCTGGAGTAAGACCTCCGGGGGAGAAAAACTGTTTTTT
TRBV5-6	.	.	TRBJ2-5	CASSPGAQETQYF	TGTGCCAGCAGCCCCGGAGCCCAAGAGACCCAGTACTTC
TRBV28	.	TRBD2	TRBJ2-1	CASSLVGRGGIYNEQFF	TGTGCCAGCAGTTTAGTCGGGCGGGGGGGCATTTACAATGAGCAGTTCTTC
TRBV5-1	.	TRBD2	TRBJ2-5	CASSLGLAEPTGETQYF	TGCGCCAGCAGCTTGGGACTAGCGGAACCTACGGGAGAGACCCAGTACTTC
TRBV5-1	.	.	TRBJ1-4	CASSRTATNEKLFF	TGCGCCAGCAGCAGGACAGCAACTAATGAAAAACTGTTTTTT
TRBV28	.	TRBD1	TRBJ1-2	CASSFDRVYGYTF	TGTGCCAGCAGTTTTGACAGGGTCTATGGCTACACCTTC
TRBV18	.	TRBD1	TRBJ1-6	CASSPRIAGGSNSPLHF	TGTGCCAGCTCACCACGAATAGCAGGGGGAAGTAATTCACCCCTCCACTTT
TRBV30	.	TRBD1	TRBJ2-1	CAWRESGGQGSYNEQFF	TGTGCCTGGAGGGAGTCCGGGGGACAGGGCTCCTACAATGAGCAGTTCTTC
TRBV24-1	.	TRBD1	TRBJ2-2	CATLGQGNTGELFF	TGTGCCACCTTGGGACAGGGTAACACCGGGGAGCTGTTTTTT
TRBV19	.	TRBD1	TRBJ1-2	CASSMGQGRLNYGYTF	TGTGCCAGTAGTATGGGACAGGGGCGGCTAAACTATGGCTACACCTTC
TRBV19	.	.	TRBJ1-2	CASSRTENYGYTF	TGTGCCAGTAGTCGGACAGAAAACTATGGCTACACCTTC
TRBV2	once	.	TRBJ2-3	CASSDTRGSTDTQYF	TGTGCCAGCAGTGACACCCGGGGTTCCACAGATACGCAGTATTTT
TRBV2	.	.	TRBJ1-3	CASSVAGSGNTIYF	TGTGCCAGCAGTGTGGCGGGGTCCGGAAACACCATATATTTT
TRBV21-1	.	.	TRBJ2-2	CASAGVTGELFF	TGTGCCAGCGCAGGGGTGACCGGGGAGCTGTTTTTT
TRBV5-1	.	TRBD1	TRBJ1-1	CASSTDRGADTEAFF	TGCGCCAGCAGCACCGACAGGGGGGCGGACACTGAAGCTTTCTTT
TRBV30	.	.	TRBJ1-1	CAWTDGGAEAFF	TGTGCCTGGACCGACGGTGGAGCTGAAGCTTTCTTT
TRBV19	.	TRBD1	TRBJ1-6	CASSTRTGDLPLHF	TGTGCCAGTAGTACCCGGACAGGGGATTTGCCCCTCCACTTT
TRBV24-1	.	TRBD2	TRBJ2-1	CATSVTSGGGLSLSSYNEQFF	TGTGCCACCAGTGTAACTAGCGGGGGGGGTCTTTCTCTTAGCTCCTACAATGAGCAGTTCTTC
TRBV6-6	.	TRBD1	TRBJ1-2	CASSPGQGLGGYTF	TGTGCCAGCAGCCCAGGACAGGGGCTGGGTGGCTACACCTTC
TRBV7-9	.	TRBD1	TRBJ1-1	CASSSTTGPGTEAFF	TGTGCCAGCAGCTCTACGACAGGGCCAGGCACTGAAGCTTTCTTT
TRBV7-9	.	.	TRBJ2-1	CASSPEVAGNEQFF	TGTGCCAGCAGCCCGGAGGTAGCAGGAAATGAGCAGTTCTTC
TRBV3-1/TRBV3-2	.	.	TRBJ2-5	CASSPLGETQYF	TGTGCCAGCAGCCCCCTCGGAGAGACCCAGTACTTC
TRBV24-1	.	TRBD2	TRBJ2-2	CATSDAPLAGLGELFF	TGTGCCACCAGTGATGCCCCCCTAGCGGGGCTCGGGGAGCTGTTTTTT
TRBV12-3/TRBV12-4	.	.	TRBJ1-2	CASSLGGAGYTF	TGTGCCAGCAGTTTGGGGGGGGCTGGCTACACCTTC
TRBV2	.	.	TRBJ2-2	CASTRTDTGELFF	TGTGCCAGCACCCGGACTGACACCGGGGAGCTGTTTTTT
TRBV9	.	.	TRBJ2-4	CASSIPGAQAKNIQYF	TGTGCCAGCAGCATTCCTGGGGCACAAGCCAAAAACATTCAGTACTTC
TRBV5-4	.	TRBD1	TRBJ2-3	CASSSGQGAVLDTQYF	TGTGCCAGCAGCTCGGGACAGGGTGCTGTACTAGATACGCAGTATTTT
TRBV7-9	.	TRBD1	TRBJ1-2	CASSSTGGASYGYTF	TGTGCCAGCAGCTCAACAGGGGGCGCCAGCTATGGCTACACCTTC
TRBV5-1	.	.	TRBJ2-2	CASSLTVKNTGELFF	TGCGCCAGCAGCTTGACAGTTAAGAACACCGGGGAGCTGTTTTTT
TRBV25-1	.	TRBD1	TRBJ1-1	CASREGQGARAFF	TGTGCCAGCAGGGAAGGACAGGGGGCCAGAGCTTTCTTT
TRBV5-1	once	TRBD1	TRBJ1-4	CASSLQGTGGGKLFF	TGCGCCAGCAGCTTGCAAGGGACAGGGGGCGGAAAACTGTTTTTT
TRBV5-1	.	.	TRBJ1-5	CASSFGREANQPQHF	TGCGCCAGCAGCTTTGGCAGGGAGGCGAACCAGCCCCAGCATTTT
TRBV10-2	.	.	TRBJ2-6	CASSDWAGASGANVLTF	TGCGCCAGCAGTGATTGGGCAGGGGCCTCTGGGGCCAACGTCCTGACTTTC
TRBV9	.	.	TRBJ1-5	CASSVEGSSNQPQHF	TGTGCCAGCAGCGTGGAGGGGTCGAGCAATCAGCCCCAGCATTTT
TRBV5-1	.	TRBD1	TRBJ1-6	CASSLGDRDNSPLHF	TGCGCCAGCAGCTTGGGGGACAGAGATAATTCACCCCTCCACTTT
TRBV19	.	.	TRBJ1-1	CASSIRGYTEAFF	TGTGCCAGTAGTATTAGGGGATATACTGAAGCTTTCTTT
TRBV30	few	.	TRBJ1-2	CAWRIPGPNYGYTF	TGTGCCTGGAGAATTCCAGGGCCTAACTATGGCTACACCTTC